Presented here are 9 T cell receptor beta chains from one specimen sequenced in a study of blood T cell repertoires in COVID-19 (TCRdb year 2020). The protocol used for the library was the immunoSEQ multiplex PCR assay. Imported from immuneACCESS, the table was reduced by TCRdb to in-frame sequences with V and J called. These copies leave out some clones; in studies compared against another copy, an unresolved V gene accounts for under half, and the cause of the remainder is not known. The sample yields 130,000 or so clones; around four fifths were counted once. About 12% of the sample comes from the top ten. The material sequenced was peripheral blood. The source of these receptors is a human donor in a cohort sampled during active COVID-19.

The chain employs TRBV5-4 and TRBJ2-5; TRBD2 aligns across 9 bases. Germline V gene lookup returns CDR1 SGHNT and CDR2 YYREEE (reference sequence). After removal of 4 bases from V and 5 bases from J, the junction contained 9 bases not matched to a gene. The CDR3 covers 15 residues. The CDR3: CASSRGGAGEETQYF. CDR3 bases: TGTGCCAGCAGCCGCGGGGGGGCCGGGGAGGAGACCCAGTACTTC.

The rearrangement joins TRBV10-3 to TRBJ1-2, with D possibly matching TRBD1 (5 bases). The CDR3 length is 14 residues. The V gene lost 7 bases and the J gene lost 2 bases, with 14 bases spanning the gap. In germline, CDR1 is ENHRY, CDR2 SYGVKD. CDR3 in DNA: TGTGCCATCACATCTGCGGAGGGGAACTATGGCTACACCTTC. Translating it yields CAITSAEGNYGYTF.

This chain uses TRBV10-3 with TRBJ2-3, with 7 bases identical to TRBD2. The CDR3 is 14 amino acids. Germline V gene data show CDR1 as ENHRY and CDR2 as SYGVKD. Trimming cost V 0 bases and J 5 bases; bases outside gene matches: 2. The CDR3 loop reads CAISESGGGDTQYF. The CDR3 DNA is TGTGCCATCAGTGAGTCGGGGGGGGGAGATACGCAGTATTTT.

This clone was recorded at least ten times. The CDR3 DNA reads TGTGCCAGCAGCGGGGACAGGGTGAACACTGAAGCTTTCTTT. This codes for CASSGDRVNTEAFF. The V and J genes are TRBV11-2 and TRBJ1-1; TRBD1 agrees at 9 bases. The CDR3 is made up of 14 amino acids. Germline values: CDR1 SGHAT, CDR2 FQNNGV. V lost 5 bases, J lost 0 bases, and 1 base stayed unmatched.

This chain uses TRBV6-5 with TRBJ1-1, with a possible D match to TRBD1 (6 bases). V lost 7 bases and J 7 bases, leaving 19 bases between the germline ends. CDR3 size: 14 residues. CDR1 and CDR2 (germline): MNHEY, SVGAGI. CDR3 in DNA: TGTGCCAGCAAATCGGACAGTGGGTTTATTGAAGCTTTCTTT. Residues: CASKSDSGFIEAFF.

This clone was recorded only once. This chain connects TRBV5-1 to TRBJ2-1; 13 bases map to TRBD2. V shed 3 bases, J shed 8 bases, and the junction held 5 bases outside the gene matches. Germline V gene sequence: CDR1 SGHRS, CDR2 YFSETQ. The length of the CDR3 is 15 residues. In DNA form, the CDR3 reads TGCGCCAGCAGCTCCGGACTAGCGGGGGTTGATGAGCAGTTCTTC. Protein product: CASSSGLAGVDEQFF.

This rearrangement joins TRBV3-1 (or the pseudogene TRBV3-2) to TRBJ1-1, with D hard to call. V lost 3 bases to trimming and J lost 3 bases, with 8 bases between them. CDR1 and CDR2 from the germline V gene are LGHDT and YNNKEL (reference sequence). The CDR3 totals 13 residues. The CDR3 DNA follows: TGTGCCAGCAGCCAGTGGGCTTACACTGAAGCTTTCTTT. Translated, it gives CASSQWAYTEAFF.

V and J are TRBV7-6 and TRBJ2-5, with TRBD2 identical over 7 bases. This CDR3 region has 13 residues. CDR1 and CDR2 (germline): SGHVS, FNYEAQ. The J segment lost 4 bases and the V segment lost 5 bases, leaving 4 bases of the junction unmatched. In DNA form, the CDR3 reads TGTGCCAGCAGCCGGACTAGAGGAGAGACCCAGTACTTC. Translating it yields CASSRTRGETQYF.

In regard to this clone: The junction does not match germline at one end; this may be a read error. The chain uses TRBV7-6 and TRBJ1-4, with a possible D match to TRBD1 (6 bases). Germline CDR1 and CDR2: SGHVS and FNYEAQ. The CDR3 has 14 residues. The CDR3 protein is CASSLARGNVELFF. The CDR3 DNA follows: TGTGCCAGCAGCCTAGCCAGGGGTAATGTAGAACTGTTTTTT.